Listed here are 3 T cell receptor beta chains from one sample, sequenced in a study of cytomegalovirus exposure and HLA in healthy donors. Data came from immunoSEQ multiplex PCR; TCRdb stores just in-frame clones and leaves some out. The sample includes 150,000 to 200,000 clones, about 88% seen only once; the top ten take around 2.3%. The sequenced sample consisted of PBMCs. These receptors originate from a woman between 18 and 30 years old in good health and CMV-seronegative.

The rearrangement uses TRBV7-2 and TRBJ2-6; TRBD1 agrees at 7 bases. This CDR3 comprises 17 residues. V gave up 5 bases and J gave up 2 bases; unmatched junction bases: 9. Germline V gene data show CDR1 as SGHTA and CDR2 as FQGNSA. CDR3 residues: CASSRPRTGAGANVLTF. The CDR3, as DNA: TGTGCCAGCAGCCGACCACGAACAGGGGCTGGGGCCAACGTCCTGACTTTC.

The V gene is TRBV10-1, the J gene TRBJ2-1, with 7 bases matching TRBD1. The CDR3 has 16 amino acids. Germline CDR1 and CDR2: WNHNN and SYGVQD (reference sequence). V lost 0 bases to trimming and J lost 3 bases; unmatched junction nucleotides: 5. CDR3 region: CASSESRGPLYNEQFF. The DNA of the CDR3 is TGCGCCAGCAGTGAGTCGAGGGGGCCCCTCTACAATGAGCAGTTCTTC.

The chain uses TRBV6-6 and TRBJ1-1; D is perhaps TRBD1 (6 bases). The CDR3 spans 14 residues. Deletions cut 6 bases from V and 1 base from J, with 12 bases between. Germline V CDR1 and CDR2: MNHNY, SVGAGI (reference sequence). The CDR3 here is CASRGDTSNTEAFF. The CDR3 DNA follows: TGTGCCAGCAGAGGGGACACCTCGAACACTGAAGCTTTCTTT.